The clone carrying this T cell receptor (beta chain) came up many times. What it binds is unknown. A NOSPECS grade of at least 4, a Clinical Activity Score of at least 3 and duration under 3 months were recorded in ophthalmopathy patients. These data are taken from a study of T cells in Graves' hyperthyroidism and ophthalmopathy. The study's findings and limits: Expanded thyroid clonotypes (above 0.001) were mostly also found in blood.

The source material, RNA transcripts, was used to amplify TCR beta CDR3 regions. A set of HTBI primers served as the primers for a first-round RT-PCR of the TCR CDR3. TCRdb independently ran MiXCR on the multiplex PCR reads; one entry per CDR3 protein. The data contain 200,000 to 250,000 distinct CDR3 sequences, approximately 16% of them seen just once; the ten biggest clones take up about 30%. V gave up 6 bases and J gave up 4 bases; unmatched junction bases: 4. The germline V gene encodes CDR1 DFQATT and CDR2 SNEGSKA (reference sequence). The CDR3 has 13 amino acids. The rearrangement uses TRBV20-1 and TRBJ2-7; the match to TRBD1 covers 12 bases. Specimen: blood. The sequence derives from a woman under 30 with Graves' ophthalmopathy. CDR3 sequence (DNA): TGCAGTGCCGGGACAGGGGGCATGTACGAGCAGTACTTC. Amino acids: CSAGTGGMYEQYF.